The next 2 T cell receptor beta chains were all read from a single sample in a study of cytomegalovirus exposure and HLA in healthy donors (dated by TCRdb to about 2017). The library was prepared using the immunoSEQ multiplex PCR assay. A mixture of 60 forward primers for TCR Vbeta segments and 13 reverse primers for TCR Jbeta segments was used in the multiplex PCR. The table comes from immuneACCESS by way of TCRdb, which keeps in-frame sequences with V and J called. Part of the clones is missing from these tables; in studies checked, under half for an unresolved V gene and the rest for unknown reasons. A total of under 150,000 clones appear in this sample, roughly 77% of them only once. The ten largest make up about 2.2% of the sample. Specimen: PBMCs. These receptor sequences come from a man under 40 in good health and CMV-seronegative.

V and J are TRBV5-1 and TRBJ2-2; 10 bases are shared with TRBD2. Germline CDR1 reads SGHRS; CDR2 reads YFSETQ. V trimming: 0 bases; J trimming: 0 bases; junction bases outside the gene matches: 8. The CDR3 spans 19 residues. CDR3: CASSLGPPTSGPNTGELFF. The CDR3, as DNA: TGCGCCAGCAGCTTGGGACCTCCGACTAGCGGGCCGAACACCGGGGAGCTGTTTTTT.

The chain is built from TRBV19 and TRBJ2-6, with a weak D call TRBD1 (6 bases). The CDR3 totals 16 residues. V lost 6 bases, J lost 3 bases, and 15 bases lay in between. Germline CDR1 LNHDA, CDR2 SQIVND (reference sequence). CDR3 sequence: CASRVIGQIGANVLTF. The DNA of the CDR3 is TGTGCCAGTAGGGTCATCGGACAGATTGGGGCCAACGTCCTGACTTTC.